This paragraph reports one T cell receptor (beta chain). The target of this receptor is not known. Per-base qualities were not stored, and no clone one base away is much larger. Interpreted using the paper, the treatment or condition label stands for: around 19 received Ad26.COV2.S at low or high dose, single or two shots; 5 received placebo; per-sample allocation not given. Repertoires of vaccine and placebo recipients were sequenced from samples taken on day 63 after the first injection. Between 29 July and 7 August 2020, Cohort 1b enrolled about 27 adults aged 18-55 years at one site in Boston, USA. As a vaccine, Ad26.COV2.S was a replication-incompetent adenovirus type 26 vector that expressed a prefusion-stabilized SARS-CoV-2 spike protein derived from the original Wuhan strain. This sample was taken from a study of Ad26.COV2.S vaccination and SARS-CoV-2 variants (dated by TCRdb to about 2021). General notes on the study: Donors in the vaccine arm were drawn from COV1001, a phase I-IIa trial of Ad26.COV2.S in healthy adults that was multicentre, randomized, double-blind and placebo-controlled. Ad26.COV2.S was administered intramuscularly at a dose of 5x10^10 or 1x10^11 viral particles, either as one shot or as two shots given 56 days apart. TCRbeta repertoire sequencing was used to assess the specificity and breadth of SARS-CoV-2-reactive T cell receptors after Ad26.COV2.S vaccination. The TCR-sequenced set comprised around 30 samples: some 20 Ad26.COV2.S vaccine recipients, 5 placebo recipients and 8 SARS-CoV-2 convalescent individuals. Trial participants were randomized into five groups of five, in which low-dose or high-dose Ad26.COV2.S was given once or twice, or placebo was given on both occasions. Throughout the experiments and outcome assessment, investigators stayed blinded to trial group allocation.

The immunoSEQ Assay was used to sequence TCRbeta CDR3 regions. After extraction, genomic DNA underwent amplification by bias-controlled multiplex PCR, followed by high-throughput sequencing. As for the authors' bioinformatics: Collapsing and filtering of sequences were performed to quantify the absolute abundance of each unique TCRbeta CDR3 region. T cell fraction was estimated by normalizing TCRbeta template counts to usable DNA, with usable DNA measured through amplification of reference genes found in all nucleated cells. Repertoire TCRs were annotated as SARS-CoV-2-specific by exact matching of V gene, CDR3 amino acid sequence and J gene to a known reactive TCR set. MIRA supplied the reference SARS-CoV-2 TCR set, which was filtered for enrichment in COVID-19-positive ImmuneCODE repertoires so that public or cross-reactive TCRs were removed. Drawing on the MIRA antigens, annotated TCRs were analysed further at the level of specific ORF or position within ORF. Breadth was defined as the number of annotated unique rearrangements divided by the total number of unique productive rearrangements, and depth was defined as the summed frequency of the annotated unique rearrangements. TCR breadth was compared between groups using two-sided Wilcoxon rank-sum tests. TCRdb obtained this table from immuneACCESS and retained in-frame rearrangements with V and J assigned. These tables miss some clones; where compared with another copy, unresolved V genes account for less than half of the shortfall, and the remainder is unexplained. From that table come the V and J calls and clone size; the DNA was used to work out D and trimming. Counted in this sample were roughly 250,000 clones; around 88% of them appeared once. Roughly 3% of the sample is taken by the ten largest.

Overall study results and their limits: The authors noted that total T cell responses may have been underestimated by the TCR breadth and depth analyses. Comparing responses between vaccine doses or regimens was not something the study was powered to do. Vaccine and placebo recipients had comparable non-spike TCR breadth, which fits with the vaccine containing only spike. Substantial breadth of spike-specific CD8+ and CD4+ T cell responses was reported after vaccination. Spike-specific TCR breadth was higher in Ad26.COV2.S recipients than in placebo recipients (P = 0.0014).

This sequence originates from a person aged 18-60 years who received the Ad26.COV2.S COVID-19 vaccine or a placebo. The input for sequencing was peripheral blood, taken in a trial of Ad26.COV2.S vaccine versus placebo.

The CDR3 in this case is CATAREYQETQYF. The nucleotides are TGTGCCACCGCTCGGGAGTACCAAGAGACCCAGTACTTC. The chain uses TRBV2 and TRBJ2-5, with a weak D call of TRBD2 (6 bases match). According to the germline V gene, CDR1 reads SNHLY and CDR2 reads FYNNEI. Trimming at the junction amounts to 10 bases on V and 0 bases on J, and the germline ends lie 12 bases apart. Counted from cysteine to phenylalanine, this CDR3 has 13 amino acids. CDR3 DNA only is kept here, 39 bases in frame from base 1.